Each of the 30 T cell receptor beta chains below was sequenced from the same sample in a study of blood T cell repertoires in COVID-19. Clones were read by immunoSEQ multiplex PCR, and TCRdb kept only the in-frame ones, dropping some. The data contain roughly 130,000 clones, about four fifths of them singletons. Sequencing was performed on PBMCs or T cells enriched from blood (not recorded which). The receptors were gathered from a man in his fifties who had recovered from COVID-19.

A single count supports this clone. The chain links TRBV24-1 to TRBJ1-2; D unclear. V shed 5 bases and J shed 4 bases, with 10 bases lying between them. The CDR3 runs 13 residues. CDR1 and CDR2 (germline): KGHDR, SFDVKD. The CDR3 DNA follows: TGTGCCACCAGTGGGAACAGTCTCTATGGCTACACCTTC. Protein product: CATSGNSLYGYTF.

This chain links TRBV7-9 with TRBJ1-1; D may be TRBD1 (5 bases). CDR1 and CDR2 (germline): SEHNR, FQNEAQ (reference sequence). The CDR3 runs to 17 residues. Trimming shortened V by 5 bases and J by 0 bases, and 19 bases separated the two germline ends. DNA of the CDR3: TGTGCCAGCAGCCCCCTGGGGCTGAGCATCATGAACACTGAAGCTTTCTTT. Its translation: CASSPLGLSIMNTEAFF.

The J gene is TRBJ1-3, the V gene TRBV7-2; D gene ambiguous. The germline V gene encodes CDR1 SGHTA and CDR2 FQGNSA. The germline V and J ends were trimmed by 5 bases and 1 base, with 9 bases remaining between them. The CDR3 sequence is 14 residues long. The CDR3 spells CASSPGGSGNTIYF. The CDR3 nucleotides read TGTGCCAGCAGCCCAGGAGGGTCTGGAAACACCATATATTTT. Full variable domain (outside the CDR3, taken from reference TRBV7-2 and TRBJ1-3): GAGVSQSPSNKVTEKGKDVELRCDPISGHTALYWYRQSLGQGLEFLIYFQGNSAPDKSGLPSDRFSAERTGGSVSTLTIQRTQQEDSAVYLCASSPGGSGNTIYFGEGSWLTVV.

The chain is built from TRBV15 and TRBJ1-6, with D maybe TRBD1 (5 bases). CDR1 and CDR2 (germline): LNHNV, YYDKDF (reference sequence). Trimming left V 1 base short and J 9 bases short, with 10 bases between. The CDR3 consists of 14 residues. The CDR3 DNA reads TGTGCCACCAGCAGAGTCGGGGGGGGTTCACCCCTCCACTTT. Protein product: CATSRVGGGSPLHF.

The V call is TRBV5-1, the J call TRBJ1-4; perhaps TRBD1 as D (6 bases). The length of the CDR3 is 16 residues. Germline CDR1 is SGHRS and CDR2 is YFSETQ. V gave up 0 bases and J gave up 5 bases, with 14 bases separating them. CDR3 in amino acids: CASSLGNRAPNEKLFF. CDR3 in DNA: TGCGCCAGCAGCTTGGGAAACAGGGCCCCAAATGAAAAACTGTTTTTT.

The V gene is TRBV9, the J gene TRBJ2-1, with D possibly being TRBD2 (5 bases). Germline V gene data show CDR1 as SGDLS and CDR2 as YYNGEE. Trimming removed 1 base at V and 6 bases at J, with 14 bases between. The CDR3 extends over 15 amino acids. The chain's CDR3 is CASSVLEGPSNEQFF. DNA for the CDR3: TGTGCCAGCAGCGTACTAGAGGGCCCTTCCAATGAGCAGTTCTTC.

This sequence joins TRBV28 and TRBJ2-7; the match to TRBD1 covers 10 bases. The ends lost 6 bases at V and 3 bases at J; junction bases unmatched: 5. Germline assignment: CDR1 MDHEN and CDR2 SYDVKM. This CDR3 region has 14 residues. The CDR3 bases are TGTGCCAGCAGGGGACAGGGGCCCCTCTACGAGCAGTACTTC. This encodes CASRGQGPLYEQYF.

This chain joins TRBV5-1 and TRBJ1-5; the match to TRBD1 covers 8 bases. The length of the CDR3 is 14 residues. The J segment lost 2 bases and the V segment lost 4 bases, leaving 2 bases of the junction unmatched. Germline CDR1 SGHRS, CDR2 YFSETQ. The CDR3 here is CASSPTGGNQPQHF. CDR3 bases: TGCGCCAGCAGCCCGACAGGGGGCAATCAGCCCCAGCATTTT.

The DNA for the CDR3 is TGTGCCAGCACCCTACGGAACACTGAAGCTTTCTTT. Translating it yields CASTLRNTEAFF. The chain carries TRBV3-1 (or the pseudogene TRBV3-2) and TRBJ1-1; D is unresolved. Trimming pared 7 bases from V and 1 base from J, leaving 7 bases between. The CDR3 consists of 12 residues. Germline assignment: CDR1 LGHDT and CDR2 YNNKEL (reference sequence).

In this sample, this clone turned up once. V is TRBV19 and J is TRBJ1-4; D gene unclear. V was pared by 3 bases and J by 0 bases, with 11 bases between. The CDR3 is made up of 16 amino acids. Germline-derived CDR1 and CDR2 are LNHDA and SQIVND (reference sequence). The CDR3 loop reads CASSINSRATNEKLFF. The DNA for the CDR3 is TGTGCCAGTAGTATCAACAGCCGTGCAACTAATGAAAAACTGTTTTTT. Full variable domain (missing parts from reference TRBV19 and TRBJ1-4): DGGITQSPKYLFRKEGQNVTLSCEQNLNHDAMYWYRQDPGQGLRLIYYSQIVNDFQKGDIAEGYSVSREKKESFPLTVTSAQKNPTAFYLCASSINSRATNEKLFFGSGTQLSVL.

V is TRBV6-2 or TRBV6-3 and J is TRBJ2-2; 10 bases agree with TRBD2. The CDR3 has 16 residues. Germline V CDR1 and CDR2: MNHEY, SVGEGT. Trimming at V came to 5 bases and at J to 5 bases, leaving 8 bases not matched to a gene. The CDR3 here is CASSRGGLAATGELFF. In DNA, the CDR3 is TGTGCCAGCAGTCGCGGCGGACTAGCGGCAACCGGGGAGCTGTTTTTT.

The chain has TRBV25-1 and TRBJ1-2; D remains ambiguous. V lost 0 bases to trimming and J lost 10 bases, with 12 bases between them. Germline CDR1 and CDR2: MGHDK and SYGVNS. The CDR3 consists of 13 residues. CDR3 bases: TGTGCCAGCAGTGAATATAGAGGCAGCTCCTACACCTTC. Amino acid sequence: CASSEYRGSSYTF.

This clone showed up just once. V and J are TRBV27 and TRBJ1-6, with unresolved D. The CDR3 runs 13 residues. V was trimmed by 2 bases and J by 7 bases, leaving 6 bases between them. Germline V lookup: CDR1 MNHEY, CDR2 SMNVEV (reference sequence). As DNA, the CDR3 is TGTGCCAGCAGTTTAGTACGGAATTCACCCCTCCACTTT. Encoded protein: CASSLVRNSPLHF.

CDR3 loop: CASSLGDSSNEQFF. The DNA of the CDR3 is TGTGCCAGCAGCTTAGGAGACAGTTCCAATGAGCAGTTCTTC. V and J are TRBV7-3 and TRBJ2-1; a weak D match, TRBD1 (5 bases). CDR3 size: 14 residues. Trimming left V 2 bases short and J 6 bases short, with 11 bases between. CDR1 and CDR2 (germline): SGHTA, FQGTGA.

The CDR3 protein is CASSPGDSGYTF. CDR3 coding DNA: TGCGCCAGCAGCCCTGGGGACAGTGGCTACACCTTC. The chain uses TRBV5-1 and TRBJ1-2; 7 nucleotides line up with TRBD1. The CDR3 extends over 12 amino acids. Looked up from germline, CDR1 is SGHRS and CDR2 is YFSETQ. The ends lost 4 bases at V and 7 bases at J; junction bases unmatched: 4.

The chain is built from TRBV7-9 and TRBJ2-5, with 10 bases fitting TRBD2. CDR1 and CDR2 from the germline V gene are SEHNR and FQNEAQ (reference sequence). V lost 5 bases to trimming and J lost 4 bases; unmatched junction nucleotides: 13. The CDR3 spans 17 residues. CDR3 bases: TGTGCCAGCAGCCCCGCCGCAGCGGGGGGGCACCGAGAGACCCAGTACTTC. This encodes CASSPAAAGGHRETQYF.

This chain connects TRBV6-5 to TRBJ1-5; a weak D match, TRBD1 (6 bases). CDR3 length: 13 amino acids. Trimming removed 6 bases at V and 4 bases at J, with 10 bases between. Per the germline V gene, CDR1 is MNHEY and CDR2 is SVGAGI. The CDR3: CASRTDRNQPQHF. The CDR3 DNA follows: TGTGCCAGCAGGACAGACAGGAATCAGCCCCAGCATTTT.

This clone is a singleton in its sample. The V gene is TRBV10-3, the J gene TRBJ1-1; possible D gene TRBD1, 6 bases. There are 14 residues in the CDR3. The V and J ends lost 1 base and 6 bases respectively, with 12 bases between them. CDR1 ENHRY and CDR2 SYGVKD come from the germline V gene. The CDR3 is CAISEWWGQAEAFF. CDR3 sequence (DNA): TGTGCCATCAGTGAGTGGTGGGGGCAGGCTGAAGCTTTCTTT.

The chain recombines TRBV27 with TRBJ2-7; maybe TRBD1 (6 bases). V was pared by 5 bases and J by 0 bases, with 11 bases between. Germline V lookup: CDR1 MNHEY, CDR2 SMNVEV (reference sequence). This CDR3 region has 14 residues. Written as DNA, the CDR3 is TGTGCCAGCAGTACCCGACAGGTCTCCTACGAGCAGTACTTC. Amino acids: CASSTRQVSYEQYF.

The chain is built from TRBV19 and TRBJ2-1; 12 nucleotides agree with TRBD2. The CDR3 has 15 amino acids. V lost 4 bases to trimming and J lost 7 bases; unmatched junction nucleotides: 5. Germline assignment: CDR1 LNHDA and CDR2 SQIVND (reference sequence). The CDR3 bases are TGTGCCAGTAGTACTAGCGGGGGGGCTGCAAATGAGCAGTTCTTC. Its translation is CASSTSGGAANEQFF.

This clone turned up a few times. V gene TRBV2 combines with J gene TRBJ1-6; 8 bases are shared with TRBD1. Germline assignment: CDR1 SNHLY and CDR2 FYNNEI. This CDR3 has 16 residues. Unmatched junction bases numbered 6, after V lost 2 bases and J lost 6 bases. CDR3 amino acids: CASSERAGGFNSPLHF. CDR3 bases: TGTGCCAGCAGTGAAAGGGCAGGGGGCTTTAATTCACCCCTCCACTTT. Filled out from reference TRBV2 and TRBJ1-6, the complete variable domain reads EPEVTQTPSHQVTQMGQEVILRCVPISNHLYFYWYRQILGQKVEFLVSFYNNEISEKSEIFDDQFSVERPDGSNFTLKIRSTKLEDSAMYFCASSERAGGFNSPLHFGNGTRLTVT.

The CDR3 loop is CAISESTGRASGYTF. The CDR3 nucleotides read TGTGCCATCAGTGAGTCAACAGGGAGGGCGTCTGGCTACACCTTC. V gene TRBV10-3 combines with J gene TRBJ1-2, with a weak D call TRBD1 (6 bases). Germline CDR1 is ENHRY and CDR2 is SYGVKD. Trimming stripped 0 bases from V and 7 bases from J, with 15 bases between. This CDR3 is built from 15 residues.

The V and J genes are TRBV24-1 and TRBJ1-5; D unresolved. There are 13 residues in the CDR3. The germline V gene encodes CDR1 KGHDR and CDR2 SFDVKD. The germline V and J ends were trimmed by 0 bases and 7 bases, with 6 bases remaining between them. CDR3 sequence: CATSDLRVQPQHF. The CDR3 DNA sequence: TGTGCCACCAGTGATTTGCGGGTCCAGCCCCAGCATTTT.

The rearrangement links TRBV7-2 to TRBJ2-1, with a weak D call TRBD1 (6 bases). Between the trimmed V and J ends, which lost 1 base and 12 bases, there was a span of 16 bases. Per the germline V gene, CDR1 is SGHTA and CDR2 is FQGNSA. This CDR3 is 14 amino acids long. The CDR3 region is CASSLGNRVTMQFF. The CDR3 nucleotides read TGTGCCAGCAGCTTAGGCAACAGGGTGACAATGCAGTTCTTC.

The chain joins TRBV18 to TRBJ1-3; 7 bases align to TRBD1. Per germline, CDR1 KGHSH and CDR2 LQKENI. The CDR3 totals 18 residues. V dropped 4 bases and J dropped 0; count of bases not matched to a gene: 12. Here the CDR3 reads CASSQTPGQSFSGNTIYF. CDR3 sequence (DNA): TGTGCCAGCTCACAGACTCCGGGACAGAGTTTCTCTGGAAACACCATATATTTT.

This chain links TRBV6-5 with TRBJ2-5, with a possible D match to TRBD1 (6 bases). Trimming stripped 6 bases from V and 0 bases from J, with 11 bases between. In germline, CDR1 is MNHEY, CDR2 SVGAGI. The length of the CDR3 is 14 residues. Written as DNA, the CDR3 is TGTGCCAGCAGAAGACAGGAGTACCAAGAGACCCAGTACTTC. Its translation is CASRRQEYQETQYF.

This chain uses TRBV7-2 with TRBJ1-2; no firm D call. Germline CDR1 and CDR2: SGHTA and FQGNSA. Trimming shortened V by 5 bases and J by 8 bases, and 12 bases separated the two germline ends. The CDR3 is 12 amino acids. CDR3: CASSNSRGGYTF. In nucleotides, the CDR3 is TGTGCCAGCAGCAATTCCAGAGGGGGCTACACCTTC.

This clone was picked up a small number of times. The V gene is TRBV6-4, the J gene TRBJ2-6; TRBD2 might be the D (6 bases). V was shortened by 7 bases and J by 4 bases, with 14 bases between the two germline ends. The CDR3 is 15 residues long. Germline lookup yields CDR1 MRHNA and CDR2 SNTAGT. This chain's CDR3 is CASKNSAGGANVLTF. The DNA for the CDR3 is TGTGCCAGCAAGAATTCAGCGGGCGGGGCCAACGTCCTGACTTTC.

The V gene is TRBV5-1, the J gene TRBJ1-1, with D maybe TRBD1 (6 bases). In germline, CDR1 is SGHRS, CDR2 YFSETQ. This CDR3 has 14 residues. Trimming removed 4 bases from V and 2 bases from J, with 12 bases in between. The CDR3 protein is CASSHRESNTEAFF. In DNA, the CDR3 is TGCGCCAGCAGCCACAGGGAAAGTAACACTGAAGCTTTCTTT.

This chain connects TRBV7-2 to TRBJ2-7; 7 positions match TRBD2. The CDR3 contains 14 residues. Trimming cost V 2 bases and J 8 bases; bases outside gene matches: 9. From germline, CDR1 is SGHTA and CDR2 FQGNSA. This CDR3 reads CASSLIAGDLKQYF. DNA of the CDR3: TGTGCCAGCAGCTTAATTGCGGGGGACCTCAAGCAGTACTTC.